The TCR beta chain described here comes from a study of T cells in Graves' hyperthyroidism and ophthalmopathy. General study results and limits: Median prediction lead before ophthalmopathy onset was 6.5 to 7 months with the model.

This clonotype was seen ten or more times. Its antigen is not identified. TCR beta CDR3 regions were amplified from RNA transcripts. Carried out on the TCR CDR3, a first-round RT-PCR used the HTBI primer set. TCRdb redid the calling of the multiplex PCR reads with MiXCR, one entry per CDR3 protein. The sample lists 500,000 or so distinct CDR3 sequences, roughly a sixth occurring once. The receptor was derived from a woman younger than 30 with Graves' ophthalmopathy. The specimen sequenced was blood.

The chain's CDR3 is CASGLSGSGAYEQYF. CDR3 in DNA: TGTGCCAGCGGCCTTAGCGGGAGTGGGGCCTACGAGCAGTACTTC. The chain uses TRBV12-3 or TRBV12-4 and TRBJ2-7; 9 nucleotides align to TRBD2. The CDR3 sequence is 15 residues long. With V trimmed by 8 bases and J by 2 bases, 10 bases remained unmatched.